This TCR beta chain was sequenced during a study of radiation and T cells in renal cell carcinoma. Study results and limitations: In blood, top tumor clones expanded by 2 weeks, shrinking by 4.

Here immunoSEQ multiplex PCR was the method, and the copy in TCRdb shows in-frame clones only, minus some. The sample includes 120,000 to 150,000 clones, roughly 90% of them seen just once. The V and J ends lost 4 bases and 2 bases, in that order; junction bases with no gene match: 3. The CDR3 extends over 15 amino acids. The germline gives CDR1 MNHNS, CDR2 SASEGT. Time point indicated: blood 4 weeks post-SBRT, at nephrectomy. The treatment is: 15 Gy SBRT to primary tumor, nephrectomy 4 weeks later. This renal cell carcinoma was of the clear cell type. Note on this clone: Its antigen is unidentified.

Specimen: blood, collected from a patient whose treatment included radiotherapy and nephrectomy. V and J are TRBV6-1 and TRBJ1-2; TRBD1 matches 11 bases. This clonotype was obtained from a woman aged 45-59 years with renal cell carcinoma. The CDR3 DNA reads as TGTGCCAGCAGTGGCGGGACAGGGGGGAACTATGGCTACACCTTC. This translates into CASSGGTGGNYGYTF.